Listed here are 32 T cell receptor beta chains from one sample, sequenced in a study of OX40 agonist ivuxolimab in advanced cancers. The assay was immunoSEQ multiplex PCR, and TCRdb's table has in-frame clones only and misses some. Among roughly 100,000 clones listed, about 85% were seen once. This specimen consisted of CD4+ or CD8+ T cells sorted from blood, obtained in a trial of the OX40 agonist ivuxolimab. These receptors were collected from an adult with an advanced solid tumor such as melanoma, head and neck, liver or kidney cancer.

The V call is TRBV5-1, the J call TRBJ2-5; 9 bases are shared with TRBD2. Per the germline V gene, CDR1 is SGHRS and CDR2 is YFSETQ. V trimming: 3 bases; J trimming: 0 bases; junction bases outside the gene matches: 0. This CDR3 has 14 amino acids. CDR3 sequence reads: CASSSSGDQETQYF. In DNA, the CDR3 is TGCGCCAGCAGCTCTAGCGGGGACCAAGAGACCCAGTACTTC.

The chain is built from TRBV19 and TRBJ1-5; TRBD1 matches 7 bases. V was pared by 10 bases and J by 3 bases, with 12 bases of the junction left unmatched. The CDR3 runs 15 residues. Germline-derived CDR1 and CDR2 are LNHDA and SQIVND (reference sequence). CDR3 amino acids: CATYPGTAFNQPQHF. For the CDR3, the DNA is TGTGCCACCTATCCCGGGACAGCCTTCAATCAGCCCCAGCATTTT.

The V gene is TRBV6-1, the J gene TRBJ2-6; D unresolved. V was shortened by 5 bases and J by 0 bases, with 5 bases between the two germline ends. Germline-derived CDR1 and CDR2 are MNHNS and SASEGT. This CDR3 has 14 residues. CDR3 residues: CASSSRSGANVLTF. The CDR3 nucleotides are TGTGCCAGCAGTAGTCGCTCTGGGGCCAACGTCCTGACTTTC.

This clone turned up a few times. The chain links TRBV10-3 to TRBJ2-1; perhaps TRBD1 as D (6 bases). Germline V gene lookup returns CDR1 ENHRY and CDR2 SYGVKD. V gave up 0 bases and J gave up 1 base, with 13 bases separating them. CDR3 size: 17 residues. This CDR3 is CAISESPGTHSYNEQFF. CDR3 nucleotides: TGTGCCATCAGTGAGTCTCCCGGGACACATTCCTACAATGAGCAGTTCTTC.

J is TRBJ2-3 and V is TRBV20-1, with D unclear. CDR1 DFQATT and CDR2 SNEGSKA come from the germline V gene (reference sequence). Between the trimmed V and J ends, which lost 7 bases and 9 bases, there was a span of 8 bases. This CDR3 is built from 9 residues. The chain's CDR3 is CSGAPTQYF. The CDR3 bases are TGCAGTGGAGCCCCCACGCAGTATTTT.

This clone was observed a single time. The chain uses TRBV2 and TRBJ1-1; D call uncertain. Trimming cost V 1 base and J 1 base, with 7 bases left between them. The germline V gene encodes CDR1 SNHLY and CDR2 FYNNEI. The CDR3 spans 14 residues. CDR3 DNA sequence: TGTGCCAGCAGTGAAGATGCCGCGAACACTGAAGCTTTCTTT. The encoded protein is CASSEDAANTEAFF.

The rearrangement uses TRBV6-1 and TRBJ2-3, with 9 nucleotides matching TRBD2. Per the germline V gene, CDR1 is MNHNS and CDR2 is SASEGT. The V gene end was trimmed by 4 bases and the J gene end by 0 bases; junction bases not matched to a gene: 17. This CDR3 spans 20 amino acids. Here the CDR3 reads CASSVDPRGWTSASTDTQYF. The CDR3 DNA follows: TGTGCCAGCAGTGTGGACCCCCGGGGCTGGACTAGCGCTAGCACAGATACGCAGTATTTT.

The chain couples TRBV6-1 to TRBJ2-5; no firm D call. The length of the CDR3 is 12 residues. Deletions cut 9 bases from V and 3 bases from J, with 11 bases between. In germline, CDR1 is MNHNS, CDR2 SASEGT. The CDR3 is CASTPQEETQYF. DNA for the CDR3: TGTGCCAGTACGCCCCAGGAAGAGACCCAGTACTTC.

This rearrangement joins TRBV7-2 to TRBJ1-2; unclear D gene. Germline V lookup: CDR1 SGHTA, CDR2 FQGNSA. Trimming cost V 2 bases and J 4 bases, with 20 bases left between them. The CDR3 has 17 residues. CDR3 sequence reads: CASSLPSVIGKFYGYTF. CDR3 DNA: TGTGCCAGCAGCTTACCCTCGGTTATCGGAAAGTTCTATGGCTACACCTTC.

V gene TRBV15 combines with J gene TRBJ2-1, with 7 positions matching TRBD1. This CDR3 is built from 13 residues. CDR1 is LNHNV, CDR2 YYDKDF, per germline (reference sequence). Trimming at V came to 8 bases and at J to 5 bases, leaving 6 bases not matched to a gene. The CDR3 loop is CATGTVRDNEQFF. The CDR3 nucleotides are TGTGCCACCGGGACAGTTAGGGACAATGAGCAGTTCTTC. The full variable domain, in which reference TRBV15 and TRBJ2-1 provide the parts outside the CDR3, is DAMVIQNPRYQVTQFGKPVTLSCSQTLNHNVMYWYQQKSSQAPKLLFHYYDKDFNNEADTPDNFQSRRPNTSFCFLDIRSPGLGDTAMYLCATGTVRDNEQFFGPGTRLTVL.

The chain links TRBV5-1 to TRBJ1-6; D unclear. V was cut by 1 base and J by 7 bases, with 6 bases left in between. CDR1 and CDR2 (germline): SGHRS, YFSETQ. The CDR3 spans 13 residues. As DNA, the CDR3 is TGCGCCAGCAGCTTGTCGGGAAATTCACCCCTCCACTTT. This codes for CASSLSGNSPLHF.

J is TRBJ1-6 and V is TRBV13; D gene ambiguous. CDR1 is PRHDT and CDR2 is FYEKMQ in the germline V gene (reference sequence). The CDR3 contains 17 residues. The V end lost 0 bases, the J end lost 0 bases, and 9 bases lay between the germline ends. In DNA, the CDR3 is TGTGCCAGCAGCTTAGGTCAGATGAGCTCCTATAATTCACCCCTCCACTTT. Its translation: CASSLGQMSSYNSPLHF.

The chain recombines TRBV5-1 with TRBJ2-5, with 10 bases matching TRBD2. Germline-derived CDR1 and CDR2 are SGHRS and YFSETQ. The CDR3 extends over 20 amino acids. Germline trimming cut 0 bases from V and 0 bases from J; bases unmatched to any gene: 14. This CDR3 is CASSLGRASGGTRYQETQYF. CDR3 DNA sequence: TGCGCCAGCAGCTTGGGTCGGGCTAGCGGGGGTACTAGGTACCAAGAGACCCAGTACTTC. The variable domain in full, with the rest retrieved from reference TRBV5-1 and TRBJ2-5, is KAGVTQTPRYLIKTRGQQVTLSCSPISGHRSVSWYQQTPGQGLQFLFEYFSETQRNKGNFPGRFSGRQFSNSRSEMNVSTLELGDSALYLCASSLGRASGGTRYQETQYFGPGTRLLVL.

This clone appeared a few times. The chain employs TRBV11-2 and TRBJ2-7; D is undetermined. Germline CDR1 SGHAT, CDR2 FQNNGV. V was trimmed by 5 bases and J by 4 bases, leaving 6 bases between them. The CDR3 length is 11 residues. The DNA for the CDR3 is TGTGCCAGCAGCACTGGATACGAGCAGTACGTC. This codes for CASSTGYEQYV.

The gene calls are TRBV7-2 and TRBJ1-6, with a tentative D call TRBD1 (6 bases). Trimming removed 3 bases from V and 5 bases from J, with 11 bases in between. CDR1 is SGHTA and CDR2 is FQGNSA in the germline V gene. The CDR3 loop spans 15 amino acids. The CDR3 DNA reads TGTGCCAGCAGCTTTTCCAGGACAGATAATTCACCCCTCCACTTT. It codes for CASSFSRTDNSPLHF.

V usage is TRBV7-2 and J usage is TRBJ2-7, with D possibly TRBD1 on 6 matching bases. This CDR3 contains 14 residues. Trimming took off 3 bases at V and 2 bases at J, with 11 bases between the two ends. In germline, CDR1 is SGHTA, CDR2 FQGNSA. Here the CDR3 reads CASSLYDRTYEQYF. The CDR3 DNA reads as TGTGCCAGCAGCTTGTATGACAGGACCTACGAGCAGTACTTC.

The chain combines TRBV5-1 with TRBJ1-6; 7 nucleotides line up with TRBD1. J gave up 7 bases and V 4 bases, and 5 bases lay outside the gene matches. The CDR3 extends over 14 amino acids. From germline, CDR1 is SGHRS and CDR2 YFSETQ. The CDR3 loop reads CASSQGQLNSPLHF. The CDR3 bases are TGCGCCAGCAGCCAGGGACAGCTGAATTCACCCCTCCACTTT. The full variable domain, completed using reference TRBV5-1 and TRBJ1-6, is KAGVTQTPRYLIKTRGQQVTLSCSPISGHRSVSWYQQTPGQGLQFLFEYFSETQRNKGNFPGRFSGRQFSNSRSEMNVSTLELGDSALYLCASSQGQLNSPLHFGNGTRLTVT.

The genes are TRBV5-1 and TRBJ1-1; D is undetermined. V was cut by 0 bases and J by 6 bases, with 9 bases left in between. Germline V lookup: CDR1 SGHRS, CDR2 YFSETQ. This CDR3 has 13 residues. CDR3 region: CASSLGTAPEAFF. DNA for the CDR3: TGCGCCAGCAGCTTGGGGACGGCCCCTGAAGCTTTCTTT.

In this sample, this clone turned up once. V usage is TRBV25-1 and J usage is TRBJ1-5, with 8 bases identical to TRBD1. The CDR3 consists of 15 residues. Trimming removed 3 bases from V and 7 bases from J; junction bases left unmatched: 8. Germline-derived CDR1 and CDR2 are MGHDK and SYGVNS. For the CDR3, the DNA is TGTGCCAGCAGTGAGGGGGACAGGATCCACCAGCCCCAGCATTTT. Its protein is CASSEGDRIHQPQHF.

CDR3 nucleotides: TGCAGCGTTGAAGATCTACGGGGGGCTTTCTTT. Its translation is CSVEDLRGAFF. The rearrangement links TRBV29-1 to TRBJ1-1, with a possible D match to TRBD1 (5 bases). V gave up 0 bases and J gave up 11 bases, with 10 bases separating them. Germline CDR1 and CDR2: SQVTM and ANQGSEA. This CDR3 comprises 11 residues.

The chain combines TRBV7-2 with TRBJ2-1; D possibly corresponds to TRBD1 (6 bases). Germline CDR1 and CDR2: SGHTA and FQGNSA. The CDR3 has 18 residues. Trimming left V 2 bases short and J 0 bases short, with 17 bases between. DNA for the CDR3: TGTGCCAGCAGCTTATACCCCGGAAGGGGGAACTCCTACAATGAGCAGTTCTTC. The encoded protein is CASSLYPGRGNSYNEQFF.

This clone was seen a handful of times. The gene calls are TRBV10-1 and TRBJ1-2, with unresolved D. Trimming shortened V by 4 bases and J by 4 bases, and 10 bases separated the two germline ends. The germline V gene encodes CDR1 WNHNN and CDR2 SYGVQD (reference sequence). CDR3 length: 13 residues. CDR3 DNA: TGCGCCAGCAGTGCAGGAACGACCTATGGCTACACCTTC. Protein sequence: CASSAGTTYGYTF.

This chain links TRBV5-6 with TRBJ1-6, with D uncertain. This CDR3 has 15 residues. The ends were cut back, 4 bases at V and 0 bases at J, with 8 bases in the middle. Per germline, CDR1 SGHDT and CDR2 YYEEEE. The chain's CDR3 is CASSPRGSYNSPLHF. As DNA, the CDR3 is TGTGCCAGCAGCCCTCGGGGCTCCTATAATTCACCCCTCCACTTT.

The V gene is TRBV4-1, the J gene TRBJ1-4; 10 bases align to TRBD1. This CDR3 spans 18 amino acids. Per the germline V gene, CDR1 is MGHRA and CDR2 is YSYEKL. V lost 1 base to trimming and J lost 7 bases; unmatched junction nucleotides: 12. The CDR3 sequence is CASSQVAGQGLRGEKLFF. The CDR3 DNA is TGCGCCAGCAGCCAAGTGGCGGGACAGGGGCTCAGGGGTGAAAAACTGTTTTTT.

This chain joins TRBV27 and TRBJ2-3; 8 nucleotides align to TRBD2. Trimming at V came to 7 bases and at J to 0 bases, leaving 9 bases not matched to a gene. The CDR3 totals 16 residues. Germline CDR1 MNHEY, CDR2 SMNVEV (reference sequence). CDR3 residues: CASTTYLAGSTDTQYF. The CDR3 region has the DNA TGTGCCAGCACCACTTACTTAGCGGGGAGCACAGATACGCAGTATTTT.

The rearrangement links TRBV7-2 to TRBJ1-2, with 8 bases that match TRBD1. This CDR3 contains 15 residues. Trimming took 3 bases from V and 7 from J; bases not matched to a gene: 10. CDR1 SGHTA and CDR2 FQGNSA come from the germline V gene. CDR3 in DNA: TGTGCCAGCAGCTTTTGGACAGGGCCAGCAAGTGGCTACACCTTC. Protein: CASSFWTGPASGYTF. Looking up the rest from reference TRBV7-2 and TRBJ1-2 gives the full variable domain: GAGVSQSPSNKVTEKGKDVELRCDPISGHTALYWYRQSLGQGLEFLIYFQGNSAPDKSGLPSDRFSAERTGGSVSTLTIQRTQQEDSAVYLCASSFWTGPASGYTFGSGTRLTVV.

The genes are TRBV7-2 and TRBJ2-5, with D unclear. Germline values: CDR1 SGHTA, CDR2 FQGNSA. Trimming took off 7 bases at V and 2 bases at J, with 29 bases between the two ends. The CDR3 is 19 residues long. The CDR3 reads CASTSVLLRPSRLQETQYF. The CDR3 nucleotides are TGTGCCAGCACCTCAGTCCTCTTACGTCCGTCTCGCCTACAAGAGACCCAGTACTTC.

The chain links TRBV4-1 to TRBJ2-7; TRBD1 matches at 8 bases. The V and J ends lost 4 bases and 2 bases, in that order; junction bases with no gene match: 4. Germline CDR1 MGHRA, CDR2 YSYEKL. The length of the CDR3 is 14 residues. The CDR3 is CASSPGTGAYEQYF. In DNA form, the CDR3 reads TGCGCCAGCAGCCCCGGGACAGGAGCCTACGAGCAGTACTTC.

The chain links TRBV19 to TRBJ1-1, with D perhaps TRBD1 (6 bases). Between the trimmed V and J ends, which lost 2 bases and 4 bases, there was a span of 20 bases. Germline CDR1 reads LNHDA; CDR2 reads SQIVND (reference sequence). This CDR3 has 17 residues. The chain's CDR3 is CASSISRGGGLGTEAFF. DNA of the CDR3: TGTGCCAGTAGTATATCCCGTGGAGGGGGACTCGGCACTGAAGCTTTCTTT.

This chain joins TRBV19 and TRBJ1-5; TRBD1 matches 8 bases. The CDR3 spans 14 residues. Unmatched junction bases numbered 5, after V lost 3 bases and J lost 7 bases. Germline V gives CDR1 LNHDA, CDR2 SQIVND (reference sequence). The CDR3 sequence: CASSIPGGPQPQHF. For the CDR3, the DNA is TGTGCCAGTAGTATTCCAGGGGGCCCCCAGCCCCAGCATTTT.

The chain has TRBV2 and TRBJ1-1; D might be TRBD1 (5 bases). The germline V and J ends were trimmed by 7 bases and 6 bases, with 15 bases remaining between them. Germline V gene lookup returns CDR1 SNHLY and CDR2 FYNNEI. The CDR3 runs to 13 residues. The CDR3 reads CASNDRGSSEAFF. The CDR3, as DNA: TGTGCCAGCAATGACCGGGGGTCCTCTGAAGCTTTCTTT.

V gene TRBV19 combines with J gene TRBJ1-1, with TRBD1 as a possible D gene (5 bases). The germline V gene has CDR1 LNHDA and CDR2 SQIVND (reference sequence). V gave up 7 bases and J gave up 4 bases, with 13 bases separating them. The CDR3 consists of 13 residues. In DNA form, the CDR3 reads TGTGCCAGTAATAAGGGGTCGGGCACTGAAGCTTTCTTT. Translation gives CASNKGSGTEAFF.